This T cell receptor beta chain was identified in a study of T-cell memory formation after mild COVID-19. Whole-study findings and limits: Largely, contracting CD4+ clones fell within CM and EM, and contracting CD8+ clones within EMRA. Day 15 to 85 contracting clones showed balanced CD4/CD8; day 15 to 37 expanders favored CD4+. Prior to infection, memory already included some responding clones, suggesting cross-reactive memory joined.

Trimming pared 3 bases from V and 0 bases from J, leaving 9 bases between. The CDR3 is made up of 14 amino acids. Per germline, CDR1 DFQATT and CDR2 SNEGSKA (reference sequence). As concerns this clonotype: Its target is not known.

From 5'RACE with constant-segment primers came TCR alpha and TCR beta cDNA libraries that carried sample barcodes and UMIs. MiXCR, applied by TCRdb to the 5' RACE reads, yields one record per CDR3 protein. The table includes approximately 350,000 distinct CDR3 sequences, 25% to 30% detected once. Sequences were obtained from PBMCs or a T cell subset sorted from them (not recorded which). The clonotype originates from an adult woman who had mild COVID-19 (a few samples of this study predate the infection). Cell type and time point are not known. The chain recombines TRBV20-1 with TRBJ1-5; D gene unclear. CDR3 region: CSASNQDSNQPQHF. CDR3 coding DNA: TGCAGTGCTAGCAACCAGGATAGCAATCAGCCCCAGCATTTT.